This is a list of T cell receptor beta chains from one sample in a study of metastatic and nonmetastatic thyroid tumors. TCRdb reassembled clones from the PCR reads with MiXCR. The sample consists of some 20,000 clones, roughly 22% of them appearing once. The sequenced sample consisted of tumor tissue. The receptors come from a female donor with papillary thyroid cancer or a benign thyroid nodule (not recorded which). Some clones in this sample may be carry-over from other donors' samples. The CDR3 runs from the conserved cysteine through the conserved F or W. D genes are given only for firm matches. Size is stated for part of the rows, as once, few or many counts, or as a class when the clone is expanded.

abundance,j_gene,d_gene,v_gene,CDR3nt,CDR3aa
many,TRBJ2-3,-,TRBV20-1,TGCAGTGCTAGAGATCACGGAGCGGTTAGCACAGATACGCAGTATTTT,CSARDHGAVSTDTQYF
many,TRBJ1-2,TRBD1,TRBV7-2,TGTGCCAGCAGCTTAGGTGACAGGGCTGCTGGCTACACCTTC,CASSLGDRAAGYTF
-,TRBJ2-3,-,TRBV7-2,TGTGCCAGCAGCTTAGACGGGGGGCTCGTAGATACGCAGTATTTT,CASSLDGGLVDTQYF
-,TRBJ2-1,-,TRBV20-1,TGCAGTGTAGATATGGGCACTAACAATGAGCAGTTCTTC,CSVDMGTNNEQFF
many,TRBJ2-5,TRBD2,TRBV5-6,TGTGCCAGCAGCCTGCGACTAGCGGGAGAGGGAGAGACCCAGTACTTC,CASSLRLAGEGETQYF
-,TRBJ2-5,-,TRBV20-1,TGCAGTGCTAACGAGTGGACAGGGAGGGGAGAGACCCAGTACTTC,CSANEWTGRGETQYF
-,TRBJ1-2,-,TRBV20-1,TGCAGTGCGGAGGGAGGTGTCCGGGGGCTAGTCTACACCTTC,CSAEGGVRGLVYTF
medium-sized,TRBJ2-7,-,TRBV19,TGTGCCAGTAGTAAAAGTGGAGCCTACGAGCAGTACTTC,CASSKSGAYEQYF
few,TRBJ2-3,-,TRBV19,TGTGCCAGTATGAGGTCCTCTAGCACAGATACGCAGTATTTT,CASMRSSSTDTQYF
many,TRBJ1-2,-,TRBV4-1,TGCGCCAGCAGCCAAGGCCTACGGACATCTCTCAACTATGGCTACACCTTC,CASSQGLRTSLNYGYTF
medium-sized,TRBJ2-3,TRBD2,TRBV28,TGTGCCAGCAGTTTTAGGTCTAGCGGGGCTAGCACAGATACGCAGTATTTT,CASSFRSSGASTDTQYF
many,TRBJ2-1,-,TRBV20-1,TGCAGTGCAATCAGACACTCCTACAATGAGCAGTTCTTC,CSAIRHSYNEQFF
-,TRBJ1-1,-,TRBV12-5,TGTGCTAGTGGTTTGGAACTAAGAGCTGAAGCTTTCTTT,CASGLELRAEAFF
-,TRBJ2-4,TRBD2,TRBV5-6,TGTGCCAGCAGCCTCACGGGAGGTAGCGGGACGGTCATTAAGTACTTC,CASSLTGGSGTVIKYF
many,TRBJ1-2,-,TRBV20-1,TGCAGTGCCCCCACGGCACCTAACTATGGCTACACCTTC,CSAPTAPNYGYTF
-,TRBJ2-2,TRBD2,TRBV6-2/TRBV6-3,TGTGCCAGCAGTTGTACTAGCGGGAGACCCGGGGAGCTGTTTTTT,CASSCTSGRPGELFF